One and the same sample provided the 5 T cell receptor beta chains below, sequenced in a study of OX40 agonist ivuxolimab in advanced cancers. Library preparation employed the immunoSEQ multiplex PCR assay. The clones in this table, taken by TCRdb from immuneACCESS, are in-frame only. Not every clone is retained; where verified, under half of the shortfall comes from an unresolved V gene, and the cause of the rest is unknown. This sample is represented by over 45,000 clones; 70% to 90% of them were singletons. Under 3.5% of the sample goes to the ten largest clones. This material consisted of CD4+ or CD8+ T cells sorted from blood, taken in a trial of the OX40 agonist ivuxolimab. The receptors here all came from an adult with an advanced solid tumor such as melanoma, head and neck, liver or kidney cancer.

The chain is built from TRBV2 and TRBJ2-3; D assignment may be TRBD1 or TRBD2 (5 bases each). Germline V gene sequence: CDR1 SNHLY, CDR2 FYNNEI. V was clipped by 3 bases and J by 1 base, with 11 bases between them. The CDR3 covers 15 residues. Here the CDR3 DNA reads TGTGCCAGCAGTGAGTCTGGGACCCGCACAGATACGCAGTATTTT. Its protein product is CASSESGTRTDTQYF. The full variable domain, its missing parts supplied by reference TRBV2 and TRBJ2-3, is EPEVTQTPSHQVTQMGQEVILRCVPISNHLYFYWYRQILGQKVEFLVSFYNNEISEKSEIFDDQFSVERPDGSNFTLKIRSTKLEDSAMYFCASSESGTRTDTQYFGPGTRLTVL.

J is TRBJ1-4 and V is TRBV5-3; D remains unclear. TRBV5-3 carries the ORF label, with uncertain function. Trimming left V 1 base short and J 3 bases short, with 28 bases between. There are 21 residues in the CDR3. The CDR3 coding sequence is TGTGCCAGAAGCTTGAGGTCTCCCAAAAAGACCCAGCCAAGGGCTAATGAAAAACTGTTTTTT. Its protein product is CARSLRSPKKTQPRANEKLFF.

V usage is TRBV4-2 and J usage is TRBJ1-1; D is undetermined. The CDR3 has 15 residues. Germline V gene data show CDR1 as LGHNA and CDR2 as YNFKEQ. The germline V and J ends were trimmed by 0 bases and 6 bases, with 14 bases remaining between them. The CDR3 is CASSQDQVLVAEAFF. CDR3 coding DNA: TGTGCCAGCAGCCAAGATCAGGTTTTAGTCGCTGAAGCTTTCTTT.

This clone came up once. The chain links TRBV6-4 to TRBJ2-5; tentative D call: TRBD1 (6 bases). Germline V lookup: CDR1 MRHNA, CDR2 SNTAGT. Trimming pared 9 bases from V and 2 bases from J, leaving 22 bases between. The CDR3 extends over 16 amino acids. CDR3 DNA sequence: TGTGCCAGGTACAGTGAATCGGACAGAGATCAAGAGACCCAGTACTTC. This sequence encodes CARYSESDRDQETQYF.

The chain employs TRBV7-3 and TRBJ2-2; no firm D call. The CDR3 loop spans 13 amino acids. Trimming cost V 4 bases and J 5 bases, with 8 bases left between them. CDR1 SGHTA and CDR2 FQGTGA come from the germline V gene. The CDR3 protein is CASSSGWTGELFF. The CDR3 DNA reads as TGTGCCAGCAGCTCAGGATGGACCGGGGAGCTGTTTTTT. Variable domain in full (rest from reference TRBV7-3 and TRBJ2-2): GAGVSQTPSNKVTEKGKYVELRCDPISGHTALYWYRQSLGQGPEFLIYFQGTGAADDSGLPNDRFFAVRPEGSVSTLKIQRTERGDSAVYLCASSSGWTGELFFGEGSRLTVL.